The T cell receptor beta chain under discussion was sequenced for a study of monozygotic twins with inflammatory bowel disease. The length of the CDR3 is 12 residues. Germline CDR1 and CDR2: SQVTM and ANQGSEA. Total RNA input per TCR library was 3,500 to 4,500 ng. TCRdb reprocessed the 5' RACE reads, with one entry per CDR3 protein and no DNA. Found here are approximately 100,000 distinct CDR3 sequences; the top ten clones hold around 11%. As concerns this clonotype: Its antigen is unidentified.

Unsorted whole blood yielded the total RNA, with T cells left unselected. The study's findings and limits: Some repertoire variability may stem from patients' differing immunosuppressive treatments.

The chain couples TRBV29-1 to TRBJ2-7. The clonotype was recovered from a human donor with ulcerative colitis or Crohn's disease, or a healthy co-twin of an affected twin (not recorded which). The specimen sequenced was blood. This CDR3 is CSVGLDSYEQYF.